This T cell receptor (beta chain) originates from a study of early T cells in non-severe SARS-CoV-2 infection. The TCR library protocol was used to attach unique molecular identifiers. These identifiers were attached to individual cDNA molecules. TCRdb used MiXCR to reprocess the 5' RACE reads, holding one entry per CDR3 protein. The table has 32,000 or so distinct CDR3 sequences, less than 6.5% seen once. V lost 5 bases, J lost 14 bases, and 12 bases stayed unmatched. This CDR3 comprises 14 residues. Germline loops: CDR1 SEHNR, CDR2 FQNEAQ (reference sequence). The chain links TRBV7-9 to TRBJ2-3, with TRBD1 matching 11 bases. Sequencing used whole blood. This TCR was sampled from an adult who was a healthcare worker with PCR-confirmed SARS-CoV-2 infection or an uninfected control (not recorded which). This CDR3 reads CASSADRGPSLAYF. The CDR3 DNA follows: TGTGCCAGCAGCGCGGACAGGGGGCCGTCCCTAGCGTATTTT.